The clone carrying this T cell receptor (beta chain) showed up many times. Antigen unknown. This record comes from a study of Graves' ophthalmopathy and Graves' hyperthyroidism. Study conclusions and caveats: A roughly 80% specificity and nearly 90% sensitivity were achieved by a 13-signature model that separated ophthalmopathy from stable hyperthyroidism. Blood also contained most of the expanded thyroid clonotypes above 0.001 frequency.

Certain patients, namely those with other autoimmune diseases, uncontrolled infections, pregnancy or lactation, were excluded. Patients were diagnosed from clinical symptoms, serum thyroxine, TRAb, thyroid ultrasound and orbital computed tomography. RNA transcripts were the source from which TCR beta CDR3 regions were amplified. An opening RT-PCR round employed HTBI primers and preceded a second-round multiplex PCR. TCRdb re-called the multiplex PCR reads with MiXCR, one entry per CDR3 protein. This sample carries about 390,000 distinct CDR3 sequences, roughly a sixth of them seen once, and the ten largest clones take around 2.4%. CDR3 length: 16 amino acids. The V segment lost 5 bases and the J segment 2 bases; nucleotides outside the gene matches: 12. The V gene's germline CDR1 is SGHAT and CDR2 FQDESV (reference sequence).

The V gene is TRBV11-1, the J gene TRBJ2-7, with TRBD2 matching over 7 bases. Material: peripheral blood. This TCR derives from an adult woman with stable Graves' hyperthyroidism. The CDR3 DNA reads as TGTGCCAGCAGCCCGTGGGCGGGAGAAGTCGCCTACGAGCAGTACTTC. As protein: CASSPWAGEVAYEQYF.